These 18 T cell receptor beta chains came from one sample sequenced in a study of spatial heterogeneity in lung cancer. Study conclusions and caveats: Tumor mutation counts were tracked by expanded intratumoral alpha and beta TCR counts.

Each CDR3 protein is one row after TCRdb ran MiXCR on the 5' RACE reads. The repertoire holds about 5,100 distinct CDR3 sequences, with about 8.4% as singletons. These TCRs' antigens remain unknown. The time point denotes: sample taken at primary tumor resection. Specimen: lung tumor tissue, collected at surgery. The receptors come from a female donor with early-stage non-small cell lung cancer.

There are a few counts of this clonotype. The chain couples TRBV29-1 to TRBJ1-1, with TRBD1 identical over 7 bases. Germline CDR1 is SQVTM and CDR2 is ANQGSEA. The J segment lost 1 base and the V segment lost 6 bases, leaving 2 bases of the junction unmatched. There are 12 residues in the CDR3. The CDR3 spells CSVNRGNTEAFF. The CDR3 bases are TGCAGCGTGAACAGGGGGAACACTGAAGCTTTCTTT.

The J gene is TRBJ1-2, the V gene TRBV10-3, with 9 bases identical to TRBD1. Germline V lookup: CDR1 ENHRY, CDR2 SYGVKD. J gave up 7 bases and V 11 bases, and 11 bases lay outside the gene matches. CDR3 length equals 13 residues. Here the CDR3 reads CALGTGPSSGYTF. CDR3 nucleotide sequence: TGTGCCCTTGGGACAGGGCCTTCGTCTGGCTACACCTTC.

In its sample, this clonotype was seen many times. The chain recombines TRBV20-1 with TRBJ2-7; 7 positions agree with TRBD2. V was pared by 2 bases and J by 5 bases, with 3 bases of the junction left unmatched. Looked up from germline, CDR1 is DFQATT and CDR2 is SNEGSKA (reference sequence). This CDR3 is 12 amino acids long. The DNA for the CDR3 is TGCAGTGCTAGATGGGAGGGTAACGAGCAGTACGTC. This gives the protein CSARWEGNEQYV.

Ten or more counts support this clonotype. This sequence joins TRBV7-8 and TRBJ2-7, with TRBD1 identical over 7 bases. In germline, CDR1 is SGHVS, CDR2 FQNEAQ. V shed 5 bases, J shed 4 bases, and the junction held 11 bases outside the gene matches. This CDR3 region has 15 residues. As DNA, the CDR3 is TGTGCCAGCAGCCCCCCGGACAGGAAAATTTACGAGCAGTACTTC. Residues: CASSPPDRKIYEQYF.

Many counts were recorded for this clonotype. The chain recombines TRBV10-3 with TRBJ1-2; D remains unclear. Deletions cut 10 bases from V and 7 bases from J, with 22 bases between. The CDR3 contains 14 residues. Germline CDR1 reads ENHRY; CDR2 reads SYGVKD. DNA of the CDR3: TGTGCCACCGGAGAGAACGCGGGGTTAGTTGGCTACACCTTC. Translation: CATGENAGLVGYTF.

This clonotype was observed at least ten times. The chain is built from TRBV7-2 and TRBJ2-7; TRBD1 might be the D (6 bases). This CDR3 region has 14 residues. Germline CDR1 SGHTA, CDR2 FQGNSA. V lost 1 base and J 5 bases, leaving 12 bases between the germline ends. CDR3 nucleotides: TGTGCCAGCAGCTTAGACAGGGAGAGGCACGAGCAGTACGTC. Amino acid sequence: CASSLDRERHEQYV.

The chain recombines TRBV7-9 with TRBJ1-6; D is ambiguous. This CDR3 is built from 14 residues. Germline CDR1 SEHNR, CDR2 FQNEAQ (reference sequence). V lost 3 bases and J 7 bases, leaving 10 bases between the germline ends. The chain's CDR3 is CASSLNRENSPLHF. The CDR3 nucleotides read TGTGCCAGCAGCTTGAACAGAGAAAATTCACCCCTCCACTTT.

This clonotype was observed once. A much larger clonotype is one base distant, so this may be a read error. The V gene is TRBV6-6, the J gene TRBJ2-1, with D maybe TRBD1 (6 bases). CDR3 length: 16 residues. With 0 bases removed from V and 4 bases from J, the gap between germline ends came to 13 bases. CDR1 MNHNY and CDR2 SVGAGI come from the germline V gene (reference sequence). CDR3 sequence reads: CASSYSRDKGYNEQFF. CDR3 sequence (DNA): TGTGCCAGCAGTTACTCACGGGACAAGGGGTACAATGAGCAGTTCTTC.

In this sample, this clonotype turned up a few times. The chain joins TRBV18 to TRBJ1-1; perhaps TRBD1 as D (6 bases). V shed 6 bases and J shed 5 bases, with 19 bases lying between them. This CDR3 is built from 15 residues. Per germline, CDR1 KGHSH and CDR2 LQKENI. The CDR3 coding sequence is TGTGCCAGCTCCCACCAGTCAGGGGATGGAACTGAAGCTTTCTTT. It yields the protein CASSHQSGDGTEAFF.

This clonotype is deemed medium-sized. The chain couples TRBV6-2 or TRBV6-3 to TRBJ2-3; D is undetermined. This CDR3 has 17 amino acids. Germline-derived CDR1 and CDR2 are MNHEY and SVGEGT. Trimming removed 7 bases at V and 0 bases at J, with 20 bases between. Here the CDR3 reads CASTPLYRTRSTDTQYF. CDR3 in DNA: TGTGCCAGCACCCCACTTTATCGGACCCGGAGCACAGATACGCAGTATTTT.

By share, this clonotype ranks as medium-sized. The rearrangement links TRBV11-1 to TRBJ1-2; D is ambiguous. The V end lost 5 bases, the J end lost 4 bases, and 14 bases lay between the germline ends. CDR1 is SGHAT, CDR2 FQDESV, per germline (reference sequence). The CDR3 is 14 residues long. The DNA of the CDR3 is TGTGCCAGCAGCCCCGGTCCAGCAAGCTATGGCTACACCTTC. This codes for CASSPGPASYGYTF. The entire variable domain, with the rest obtained from reference TRBV11-1 and TRBJ1-2, is as follows: EAEVAQSPRYKITEKSQAVAFWCDPISGHATLYWYRQILGQGPELLVQFQDESVVDDSQLPKDRFSAERLKGVDSTLKIQPAELGDSAMYLCASSPGPASYGYTFGSGTRLTVV.

The J gene is TRBJ2-2, the V gene TRBV5-3, with a weak D call TRBD1 (6 bases). TRBV5-3 is designated an ORF whose function remains uncertain. The V end was cut by 0 bases, the J end by 0 bases, with 6 bases between. The CDR3 is 15 residues long. CDR3 nucleotide sequence: TGTGCCAGAAGCTTGGGGACAGCGAACACCGGGGAGCTGTTTTTT. This encodes CARSLGTANTGELFF.

This clonotype counts as medium-sized (0.01 to 0.1%). V and J are TRBV5-4 and TRBJ2-2; 7 positions match TRBD2. CDR1 and CDR2 (germline): SGHNT, YYREEE (reference sequence). This CDR3 region has 14 residues. J lost 2 bases, V lost 10 bases, and 8 bases had no gene match. CDR3: CAGSAAGNTGELFF. Written as DNA, the CDR3 is TGTGCCGGCTCAGCAGCGGGAAACACCGGGGAGCTGTTTTTT.

In its sample, this clonotype was seen many times. The chain combines TRBV23-1 with TRBJ2-7; 7 bases match TRBD2. TRBV23-1 is annotated as an ORF whose role is uncertain. V shed 6 bases and J 0 bases; nucleotides not matched to a gene: 5. The CDR3 has 14 amino acids. Here the CDR3 reads CASRPGGSSYEQYV. The CDR3 DNA follows: TGCGCCAGCAGGCCGGGAGGAAGCTCCTACGAGCAGTACGTC.

The sample holds many counts of this clonotype. The chain carries TRBV11-2 and TRBJ2-7; no firm D call. The germline gives CDR1 SGHAT, CDR2 FQNNGV. This CDR3 is built from 13 residues. V shed 3 bases and J shed 7 bases, with 13 bases lying between them. The CDR3: CASSLFTDWEQYF. DNA for the CDR3: TGTGCCAGCAGCTTGTTTACCGATTGGGAGCAGTACTTC. Full variable domain (outside the CDR3, taken from reference TRBV11-2 and TRBJ2-7): EAGVAQSPRYKIIEKRQSVAFWCNPISGHATLYWYQQILGQGPKLLIQFQNNGVVDDSQLPKDRFSAERLKGVDSTLKIQPAKLEDSAVYLCASSLFTDWEQYFGPGTRLTVT.

This clonotype has ten or more counts. The chain joins TRBV4-1 to TRBJ1-3, with TRBD1 as a possible D gene (5 bases). Trimming removed 4 bases at V and 2 bases at J, with 15 bases between. Germline V gives CDR1 MGHRA, CDR2 YSYEKL. This CDR3 comprises 16 residues. CDR3 coding DNA: TGCGCCAGCAGCCGAGAACAGGTTTCAACTGGAAACACCATATATTTT. Translating gives CASSREQVSTGNTIYF.

This clonotype is classed as medium-sized. The chain combines TRBV12-3 or TRBV12-4 with TRBJ1-6, with 8 positions matching TRBD1. The CDR3 spans 14 residues. The ends lost 5 bases at V and 10 bases at J; junction bases unmatched: 7. The CDR3 DNA reads TGTGCCAGCAGTCAGGACAGGGCGGACTCACCCCTCCACTTT. Translating gives CASSQDRADSPLHF.

This clonotype is medium-sized in the sample. CDR3 bases: TGCAGCGTAGAGACAGGGGATACTGAAGCTTTCTTT. Translating it yields CSVETGDTEAFF. V is TRBV29-1 and J is TRBJ1-1; 8 nucleotides match TRBD1. CDR1 and CDR2 (germline): SQVTM, ANQGSEA. Trimming took 6 bases from V and 5 from J; bases not matched to a gene: 5. The length of the CDR3 is 12 residues.